This T cell receptor (beta chain) was captured by sequencing in a study of Ad26.COV2.S vaccination and SARS-CoV-2 variants. Study results and limitations: The study found similar non-spike TCR breadth in vaccine and placebo recipients.

CDR1 is SGHRS, CDR2 YFSETQ, per germline. The CDR3 runs 16 residues. V was cut by 1 base and J by 1 base, with 12 bases left in between. Sequenced by immunoSEQ multiplex PCR; TCRdb stores in-frame clones only, minus some. The sample lists roughly 420,000 clones; about 88% were seen once. Concerning this clone: What it binds is not known.

Stated treatment: some 20 received Ad26.COV2.S at low or high dose, single or two shots; five or six received placebo; per-sample allocation not given. On day 63 after the first injection, vaccine and placebo recipients gave samples. The chain links TRBV5-1 to TRBJ2-1, with D unclear. The TCR originated in a person between 18 and 60 years old who received the Ad26.COV2.S COVID-19 vaccine or a placebo. This specimen was peripheral blood, taken in a trial of Ad26.COV2.S vaccine versus placebo. CDR3 coding DNA: TGCGCCAGCAGCTTGAGGGCACTCTCTTCCTACAATGAGCAGTTCTTC. Its translation: CASSLRALSSYNEQFF.